Presented here are 2 T cell receptor beta chains from one specimen sequenced in a study of T-cell reconstitution after alpha-beta-depleted transplantation in children. It was with unique molecular identifiers that the TCRbeta library was prepared. TCRdb re-called the PCR reads through MiXCR, storing one row per CDR3 protein. The profile covers some 600,000 distinct CDR3 sequences, with roughly 15% appearing a single time and 0.9% to 1.2% taken by the ten largest. The sample here was PBMCs from the stem cell graft donor, taken from the stem cell graft. Receptors were obtained from a human donor who donated a stem cell graft to a child with acute myeloid leukemia.

There are many counts of this clonotype. The chain has TRBV27 and TRBJ1-1; D ambiguous. V was clipped by 3 bases and J by 0 bases, with 5 bases between them. The CDR3 consists of 13 residues. CDR1 is MNHEY, CDR2 SMNVEV, per germline (reference sequence). CDR3 residues: CASSFYMNTEAFF. The DNA of the CDR3 is TGTGCCAGCAGTTTCTACATGAACACTGAAGCTTTCTTT.

Regarding this clonotype: This may arise from a read error, as a much more abundant clone is one base away. The V call is TRBV15, the J call TRBJ2-1, with D perhaps matching TRBD1 or TRBD2 (5 bases each). CDR3 length: 16 amino acids. From germline, CDR1 is LNHNV and CDR2 YYDKDF (reference sequence). V lost 1 base and J lost 10, with 20 bases in between. CDR3 bases: TGTGCCACCAGCAGAGCGAGGGCAGGGATAAGAAAAGAGCAGTTCTTC. As protein: CATSRARAGIRKEQFF.